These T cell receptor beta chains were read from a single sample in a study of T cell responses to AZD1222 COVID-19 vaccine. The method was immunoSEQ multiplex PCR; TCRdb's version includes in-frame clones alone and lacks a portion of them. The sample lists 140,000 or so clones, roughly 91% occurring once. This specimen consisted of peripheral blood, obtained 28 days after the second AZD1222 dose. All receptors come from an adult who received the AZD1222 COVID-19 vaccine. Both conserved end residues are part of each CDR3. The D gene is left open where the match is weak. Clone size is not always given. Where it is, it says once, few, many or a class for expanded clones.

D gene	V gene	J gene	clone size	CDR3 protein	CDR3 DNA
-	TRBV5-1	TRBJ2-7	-	CASSLDSEQYF	TGCGCCAGCAGCTTGGATTCCGAGCAGTACTTC
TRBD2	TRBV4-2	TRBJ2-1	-	CASSQKPGLAYSYNEQFF	TGTGCCAGCAGCCAAAAACCGGGACTAGCTTACTCCTACAATGAGCAGTTCTTC
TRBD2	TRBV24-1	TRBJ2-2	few	CATSDSSGRRVTGELFF	TGTGCCACCAGTGATTCTAGCGGGAGAAGAGTCACCGGGGAGCTGTTTTTT
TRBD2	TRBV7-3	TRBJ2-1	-	CASSLNGLADNEQFF	TGTGCCAGCAGCTTAAATGGACTAGCGGACAATGAGCAGTTCTTC
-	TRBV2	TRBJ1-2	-	CASRPGENYGYTF	TGTGCCAGCAGGCCGGGGGAGAACTATGGCTACACCTTC
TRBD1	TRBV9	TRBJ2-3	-	CASSGRQGQDTQYF	TGTGCCAGCAGCGGACGACAGGGACAAGATACGCAGTATTTT
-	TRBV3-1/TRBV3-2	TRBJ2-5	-	CASSQERIRETQYF	TGTGCCAGCAGCCAAGAGCGGATTAGGGAGACCCAGTACTTC
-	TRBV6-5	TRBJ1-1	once	CASSFLGTEAFF	TGTGCCAGCAGTTTCCTGGGCACTGAAGCTTTCTTT
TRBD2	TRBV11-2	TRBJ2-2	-	CASRGSGGLNTGELFF	TGTGCCAGCAGGGGTAGCGGGGGGCTGAACACCGGGGAGCTGTTTTTT
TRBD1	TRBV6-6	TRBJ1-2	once	CASSYSRQGDTYGYTF	TGTGCCAGCAGTTACTCGAGACAGGGTGACACCTATGGCTACACCTTC
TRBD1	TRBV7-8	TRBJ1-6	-	CASSPTGGRGNSPLHF	TGTGCCAGCAGCCCGACAGGGGGCCGGGGAAATTCACCCCTCCACTTT
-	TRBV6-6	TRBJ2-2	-	CASSDRGNTGELFF	TGTGCCAGCAGTGACCGGGGAAACACCGGGGAGCTGTTTTTT
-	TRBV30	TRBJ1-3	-	CAWNQLYSGNTIYF	TGTGCCTGGAACCAGCTTTACTCTGGAAACACCATATATTTT
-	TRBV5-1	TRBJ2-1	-	CASRATGTEQFF	TGCGCCAGCAGGGCGACCGGGACAGAGCAGTTCTTC
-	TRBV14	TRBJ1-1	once	CASSHKNTEAFF	TGTGCCAGCAGCCATAAGAACACTGAAGCTTTCTTT
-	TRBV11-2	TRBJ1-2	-	CASSTITPGPSYGYTF	TGTGCCAGCAGCACCATCACACCGGGTCCGAGCTATGGCTACACCTTC
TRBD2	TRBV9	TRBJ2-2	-	CASSEWSGINTGELFF	TGTGCCAGCAGCGAGTGGAGCGGGATAAACACCGGGGAGCTGTTTTTT
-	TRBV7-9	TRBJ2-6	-	CASSLAGANVLTF	TGTGCCAGCTCCCTCGCTGGGGCCAACGTCCTGACTTTC
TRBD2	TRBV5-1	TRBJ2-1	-	CASSHEAAGSSYNEQFF	TGCGCCAGCAGCCACGAGGCAGCGGGGAGCTCCTACAATGAGCAGTTCTTC
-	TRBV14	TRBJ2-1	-	CASSLARVNEQFF	TGTGCCAGCAGCCTCGCCAGGGTCAATGAGCAGTTCTTC
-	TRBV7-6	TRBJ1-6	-	CASSLAGGTTLHF	TGTGCCAGCAGCTTAGCGGGGGGGACGACCCTCCACTTT
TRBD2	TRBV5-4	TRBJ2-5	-	CASSRLVASGGTETQYF	TGTGCCAGCAGCCGCCTTGTGGCTAGCGGGGGGACGGAGACCCAGTACTTC
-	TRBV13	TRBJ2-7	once	CASSLLGTNYEQYF	TGTGCCAGCAGCTTATTGGGGACCAACTACGAGCAGTACTTC
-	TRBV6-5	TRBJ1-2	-	CASSYPPGPYTF	TGTGCCAGCAGTTACCCCCCCGGACCCTACACCTTC
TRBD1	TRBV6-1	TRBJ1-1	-	CASSEVRGQAEAFF	TGTGCCAGCAGTGAAGTCAGGGGGCAGGCTGAAGCTTTCTTT
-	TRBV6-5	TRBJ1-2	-	CASYSTPGYGYTF	TGTGCCAGTTATTCCACCCCAGGCTATGGCTACACCTTC
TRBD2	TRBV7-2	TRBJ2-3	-	CASTLAVSTDTQYF	TGTGCCAGCACCCTAGCGGTTAGCACAGATACGCAGTATTTT
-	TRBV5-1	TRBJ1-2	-	CASSLEQIYGYTF	TGCGCCAGCAGCTTGGAACAGATCTATGGCTACACCTTC
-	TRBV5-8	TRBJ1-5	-	CASRGSNQPQHF	TGTGCCAGCAGGGGCAGCAATCAGCCCCAGCATTTT
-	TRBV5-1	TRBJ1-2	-	CASSLGDLLPGYGYTF	TGCGCCAGCAGCTTGGGGGACCTGCTACCCGGCTATGGCTACACCTTC
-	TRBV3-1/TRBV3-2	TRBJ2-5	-	CASSPRGAQETQYF	TGTGCCAGCAGTCCAAGGGGGGCCCAAGAGACCCAGTACTTC
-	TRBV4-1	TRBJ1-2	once	CASSQDAGSSYGYTF	TGCGCCAGCAGCCAAGATGCAGGCTCAAGCTATGGCTACACCTTC
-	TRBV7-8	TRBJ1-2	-	CASSLEVEGYGYTF	TGTGCCAGCAGCTTAGAGGTCGAAGGCTATGGCTACACCTTC
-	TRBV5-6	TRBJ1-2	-	CASSLAGSPIFDGYTF	TGTGCCAGCAGCTTGGCCGGATCTCCCATCTTCGATGGCTACACCTTC
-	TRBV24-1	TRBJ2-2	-	CATSTTSGTANTGELFF	TGTGCCACCAGTACCACTTCCGGGACGGCGAACACCGGGGAGCTGTTTTTT
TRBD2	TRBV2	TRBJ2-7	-	CASRNSGATYEQYF	TGTGCCAGCAGAAACAGCGGGGCCACCTACGAGCAGTACTTC
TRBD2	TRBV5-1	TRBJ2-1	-	CASRLAGSSYNEQFF	TGCGCCAGCAGGCTAGCGGGCAGCTCCTACAATGAGCAGTTCTTC
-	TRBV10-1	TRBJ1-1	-	CASSPRPAGAGEAFF	TGCGCCAGCAGCCCCAGGCCCGCGGGCGCTGGGGAAGCTTTCTTT
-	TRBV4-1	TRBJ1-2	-	CASSQAQSYGYTF	TGCGCCAGCAGCCAAGCACAGAGCTATGGCTACACCTTC
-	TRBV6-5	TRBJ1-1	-	CASSYEPMNTEAFF	TGTGCCAGCAGTTACGAGCCGATGAACACTGAAGCTTTCTTT
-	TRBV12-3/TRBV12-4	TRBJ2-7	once	CASSSFGEQYF	TGTGCCAGCAGTTCGTTTGGCGAGCAGTACTTC
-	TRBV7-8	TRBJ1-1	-	CASSSTRGSTEAFF	TGTGCCAGCAGCTCCACCCGGGGGAGCACTGAAGCTTTCTTT
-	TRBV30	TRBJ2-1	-	CAWDDPYYNEQFF	TGTGCCTGGGACGACCCTTACTACAATGAGCAGTTCTTC
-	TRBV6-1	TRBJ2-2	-	CASSGRQRGSGGELFF	TGTGCCAGCAGTGGACGTCAACGGGGGTCAGGCGGGGAGCTGTTTTTT
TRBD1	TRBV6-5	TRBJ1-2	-	CASSPRTGGYTF	TGTGCCAGCAGTCCCCGGACAGGTGGCTACACCTTC
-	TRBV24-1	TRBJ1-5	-	CATSIREKAGGNQPQHF	TGTGCCACCAGTATCAGGGAAAAGGCCGGAGGCAATCAGCCCCAGCATTTT
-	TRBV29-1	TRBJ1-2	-	CSVVRGNYGYTF	TGCAGCGTTGTGAGAGGGAACTATGGCTACACCTTC
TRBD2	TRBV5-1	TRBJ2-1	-	CASSLAPAGVDNEQFF	TGCGCCAGCAGCTTGGCCCCGGCGGGGGTTGACAATGAGCAGTTCTTC